The present TCR beta chain was sequenced within a study of T cell responses to AZD1222 COVID-19 vaccine. Study observations and caveats: It was only six AZD1222 recipients who were seropositive at baseline.

V trimming: 4 bases; J trimming: 4 bases; junction bases outside the gene matches: 6. Germline-derived CDR1 and CDR2 are GTSNPN and SVGIG (reference sequence). CDR3 length: 15 residues. Here immunoSEQ multiplex PCR was the method, and the copy in TCRdb shows in-frame clones only, minus some. The sample contains roughly 93,000 clones, about 86% of which appear only once. Note on this clone: Antigen: not known.

The receptor was derived from an adult in good health. The chain carries TRBV30 and TRBJ2-3; 12 nucleotides line up with TRBD2. The sample consisted of peripheral blood, taken on day 0 of AZD1222 vaccination. CDR3 in DNA: TGTGCCTGGACAACTAGCGGGGGGTTGTCAGATACGCAGTATTTT. Translating gives CAWTTSGGLSDTQYF. The entire variable domain, with the rest obtained from reference TRBV30 and TRBJ2-3, is as follows: SQTIHQWPATLVQPVGSPLSLECTVEGTSNPNLYWYRQAAGRGLQLLFYSVGIGQISSEVPQNLSASRPQDRQFILSSKKLLLSDSGFYLCAWTTSGGLSDTQYFGPGTRLTVL.